This TCR beta chain was observed in a study of T cell responses to AZD1222 COVID-19 vaccine. Germline assignment: CDR1 LGHDT and CDR2 YNNKEL (reference sequence). V lost 2 bases, J lost 0 bases, and 8 bases lay in between. There are 14 residues in the CDR3. Remarks on this clone: Its antigen is not known.

Study outcomes and limitations: Scientists sampled the repertoires only once the peak T cell response had passed. Targets within unmutated variant regions were reportedly found for nearly half of spike-specific TCRs.

Assay: immunoSEQ multiplex PCR; the TCRdb copy retains only in-frame clones and omits some. Of approximately 120,000 clones in the sample, roughly 90% were seen once. This sequence was found in an adult in good health. The chain recombines TRBV3-1 (or the pseudogene TRBV3-2) with TRBJ2-7; a weak D match, TRBD1 (5 bases). This specimen was peripheral blood, taken on day 0 of AZD1222 vaccination. CDR3 in amino acids: CASSQNRYSYEQYF. The CDR3 coding sequence is TGTGCCAGCAGCCAAAACAGGTACTCCTACGAGCAGTACTTC.